This T cell receptor (beta chain) stems from a study of T cell responses to AZD1222 COVID-19 vaccine. V lost 4 bases to trimming and J lost 3 bases, with 6 bases between them. Germline V gives CDR1 KGHSY, CDR2 FQNENV. The CDR3 has 13 amino acids. Notes on the study in general: Just a handful of AZD1222 recipients were seropositive at baseline. The donors showed a predominance of white British ancestry and of females, with possible underestimation of clonal diversity. Vaccine-associated CD4 TCRs spanned spike, dominant at 160-218 and 743-854.

Sequencing used immunoSEQ multiplex PCR; TCRdb keeps in-frame clones, though not all of them. In the table there are around 150,000 clones, approximately 90% of which are singletons. With respect to this clone: Its antigen is unidentified.

Whether given at about 4 or about 12 weeks, second doses were pooled. The specimen was peripheral blood, collected 28 days after the second AZD1222 dose. The chain has TRBV16 and TRBJ2-2; D gene ambiguous. This TCR was sampled from an adult who received the AZD1222 COVID-19 vaccine. The CDR3: CASSLVYTGELFF. In nucleotides, the CDR3 is TGTGCCAGCAGCCTAGTGTACACCGGGGAGCTGTTTTTT.